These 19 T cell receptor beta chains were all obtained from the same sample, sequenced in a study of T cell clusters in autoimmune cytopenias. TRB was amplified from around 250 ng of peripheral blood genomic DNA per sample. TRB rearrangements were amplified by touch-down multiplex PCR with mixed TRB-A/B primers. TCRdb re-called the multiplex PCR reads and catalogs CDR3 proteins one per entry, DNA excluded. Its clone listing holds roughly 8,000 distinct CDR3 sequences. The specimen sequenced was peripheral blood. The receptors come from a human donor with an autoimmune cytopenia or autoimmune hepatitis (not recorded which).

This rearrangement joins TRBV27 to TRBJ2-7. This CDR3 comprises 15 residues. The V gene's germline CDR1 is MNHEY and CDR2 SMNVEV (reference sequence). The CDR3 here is CASSLGLFSSYEQYF.

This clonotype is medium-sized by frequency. CDR3 region: CASSPSDNSNQPQHF. The chain links TRBV19 to TRBJ1-5; TCRdb lists TRBD1, though no DNA is available to test this call. The CDR3 has 15 residues. Germline V CDR1 and CDR2: LNHDA, SQIVND (reference sequence).

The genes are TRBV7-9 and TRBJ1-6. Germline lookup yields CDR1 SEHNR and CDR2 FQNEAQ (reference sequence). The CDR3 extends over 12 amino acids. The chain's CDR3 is CASSPNNSPLHF.

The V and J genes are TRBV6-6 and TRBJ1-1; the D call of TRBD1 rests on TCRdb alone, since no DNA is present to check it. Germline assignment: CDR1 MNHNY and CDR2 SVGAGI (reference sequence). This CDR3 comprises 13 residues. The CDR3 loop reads CASSRRGDTEAFF.

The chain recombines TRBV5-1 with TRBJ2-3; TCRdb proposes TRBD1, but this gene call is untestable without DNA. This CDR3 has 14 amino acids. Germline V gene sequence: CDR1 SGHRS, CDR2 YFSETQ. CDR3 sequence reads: CASSRQENTDTQYF.

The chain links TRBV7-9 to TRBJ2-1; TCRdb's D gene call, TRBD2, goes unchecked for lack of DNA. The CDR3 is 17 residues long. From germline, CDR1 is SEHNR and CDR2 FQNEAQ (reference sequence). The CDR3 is CASSQRLGLAGYNEQFF.

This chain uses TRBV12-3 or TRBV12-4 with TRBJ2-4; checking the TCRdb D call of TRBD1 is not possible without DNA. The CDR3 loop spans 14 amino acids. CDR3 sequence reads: CASSSREAKNIQYF.

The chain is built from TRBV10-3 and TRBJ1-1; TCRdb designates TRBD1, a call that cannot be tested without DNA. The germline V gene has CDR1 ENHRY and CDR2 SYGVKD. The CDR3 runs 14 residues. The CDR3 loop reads CASSWNWGHTEAFF.

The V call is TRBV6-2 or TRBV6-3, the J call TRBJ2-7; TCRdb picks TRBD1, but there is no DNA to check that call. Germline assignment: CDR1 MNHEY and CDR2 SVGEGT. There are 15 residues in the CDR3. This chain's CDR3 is CASYDAGWYSYEQYF.

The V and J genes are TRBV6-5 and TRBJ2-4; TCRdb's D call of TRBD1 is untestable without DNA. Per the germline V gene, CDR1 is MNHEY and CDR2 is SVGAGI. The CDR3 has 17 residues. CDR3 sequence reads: CASSYGGTGVAKNIQYF.

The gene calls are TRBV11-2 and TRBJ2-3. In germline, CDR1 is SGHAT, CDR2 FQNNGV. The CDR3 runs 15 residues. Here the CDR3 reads CASSLRTSIRDTQYF.

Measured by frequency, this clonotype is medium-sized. CDR3 sequence reads: CATSRGDRNTIYF. J is TRBJ1-3 and V is TRBV15; TCRdb reports TRBD1, a call that lacks DNA to check it against. CDR3 length: 13 amino acids. Germline V lookup: CDR1 LNHNV, CDR2 YYDKDF (reference sequence).

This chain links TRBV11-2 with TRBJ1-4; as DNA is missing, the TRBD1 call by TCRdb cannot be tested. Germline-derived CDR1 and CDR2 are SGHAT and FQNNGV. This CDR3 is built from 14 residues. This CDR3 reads CASSSRVGNEKLFF.

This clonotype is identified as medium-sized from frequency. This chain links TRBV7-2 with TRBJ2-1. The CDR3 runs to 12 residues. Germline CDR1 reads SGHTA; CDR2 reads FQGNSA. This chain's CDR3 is CASSSRYNEQFF.

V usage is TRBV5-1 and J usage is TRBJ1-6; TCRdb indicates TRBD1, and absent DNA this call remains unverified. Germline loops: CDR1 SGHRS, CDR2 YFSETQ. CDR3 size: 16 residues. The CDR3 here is CASRRSGTDYNSPLHF.

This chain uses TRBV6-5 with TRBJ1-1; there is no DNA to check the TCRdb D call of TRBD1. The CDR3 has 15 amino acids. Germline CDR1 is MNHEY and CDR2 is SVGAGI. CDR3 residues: CASRTKGGLNTEAFF.

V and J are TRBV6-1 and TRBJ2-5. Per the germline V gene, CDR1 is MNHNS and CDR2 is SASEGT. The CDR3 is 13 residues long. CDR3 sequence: CASKGYSVWTQYF.

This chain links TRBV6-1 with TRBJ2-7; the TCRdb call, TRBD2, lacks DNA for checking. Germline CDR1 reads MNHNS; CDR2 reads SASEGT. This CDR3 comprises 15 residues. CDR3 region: CASRKGSSGALEQYF.

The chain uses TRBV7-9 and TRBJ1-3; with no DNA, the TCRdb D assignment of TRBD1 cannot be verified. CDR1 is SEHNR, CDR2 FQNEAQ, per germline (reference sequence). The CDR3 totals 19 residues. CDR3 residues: CASSFELVQGFYSGNTIYF.